Listed below are T cell receptor beta chains from one sample, sequenced in a study of T-cell memory formation after mild COVID-19. Via MiXCR, TCRdb re-called the 5' RACE reads, giving one row per CDR3 protein. The sample includes about 390,000 distinct CDR3 sequences, 16% of them seen just once. Source material: PBMCs or a T cell subset sorted from them (not recorded which). The receptors were gathered from a man in his late teens or twenties who had mild COVID-19 (a few samples of this study predate the infection). Cell type and time point are not known. The CDR3 runs from the conserved cysteine through the conserved F or W. D genes are given only for firm matches.

len: 13
d_gene: -
v_gene: TRBV29-1
j_gene: TRBJ2-5
CDR3aa: CSSRVGSGETQYF

len: 14
d_gene: -
v_gene: TRBV11-2
j_gene: TRBJ1-2
CDR3aa: CASRSPRGGYGYTF

len: 14
d_gene: -
v_gene: TRBV4-1
j_gene: TRBJ2-5
CDR3aa: CASSPGGGKETQYF

len: 13
d_gene: -
v_gene: TRBV15
j_gene: TRBJ2-2
CDR3aa: CATGLPNTGELFF

len: 15
d_gene: TRBD1
v_gene: TRBV5-1
j_gene: TRBJ2-1
CDR3aa: CASSPGTGTSNEQFF

len: 13
d_gene: -
v_gene: TRBV3-1
j_gene: TRBJ2-7
CDR3aa: CASSQVYGGEQYF

len: 15
d_gene: -
v_gene: TRBV6-5
j_gene: TRBJ2-7
CDR3aa: CASSYSTTGAGEQYF

len: 15
d_gene: -
v_gene: TRBV20-1
j_gene: TRBJ2-7
CDR3aa: CSARPGLLSSYEQYF

len: 15
d_gene: TRBD2
v_gene: TRBV7-3
j_gene: TRBJ2-5
CDR3aa: CASSLTGGSVETQYF

len: 14
d_gene: -
v_gene: TRBV7-9
j_gene: TRBJ1-5
CDR3aa: CASSDGRIEKPQHF

len: 18
d_gene: TRBD1
v_gene: TRBV9
j_gene: TRBJ1-2
CDR3aa: CASSVRDLGQESDYGYTF

len: 13
d_gene: -
v_gene: TRBV11-2
j_gene: TRBJ2-7
CDR3aa: CASSFAELYEQYF

len: 15
d_gene: -
v_gene: TRBV4-1
j_gene: TRBJ2-5
CDR3aa: CASSRRLQGFETQYF

len: 16
d_gene: TRBD2
v_gene: TRBV4-3
j_gene: TRBJ2-1
CDR3aa: CASSRVAGGPANEQFF

len: 13
d_gene: TRBD2
v_gene: TRBV20-1
j_gene: TRBJ2-7
CDR3aa: CSASLAGSYEQYF

len: 16
d_gene: TRBD1
v_gene: TRBV6-2/TRBV6-3
j_gene: TRBJ2-2
CDR3aa: CARGQGGPHWTGELFF

len: 17
d_gene: TRBD2
v_gene: TRBV25-1
j_gene: TRBJ2-1
CDR3aa: CASSELSGTRGLDEQFF

len: 16
d_gene: -
v_gene: TRBV20-1
j_gene: TRBJ2-2
CDR3aa: CSARTPGGANTGELFF

len: 15
d_gene: -
v_gene: TRBV4-2
j_gene: TRBJ1-2
CDR3aa: CASSQGLSGIYGYTF

len: 12
d_gene: -
v_gene: TRBV12-3/TRBV12-4
j_gene: TRBJ1-5
CDR3aa: CATRGGDQPQHF

len: 11
d_gene: -
v_gene: TRBV29-1
j_gene: TRBJ2-4
CDR3aa: CSVEMGLGQYF

len: 15
d_gene: -
v_gene: TRBV20-1
j_gene: TRBJ2-1
CDR3aa: CSARSQGSSYNEQFF

len: 15
d_gene: -
v_gene: TRBV6-5
j_gene: TRBJ2-2
CDR3aa: CASRNRAPSTGELFF

len: 14
d_gene: -
v_gene: TRBV3-1
j_gene: TRBJ2-2
CDR3aa: CASSRRGADGELFF